The 24 T cell receptor beta chains below were found in one sample sequenced in a study of cytomegalovirus exposure and HLA in healthy donors. It was with 60 Vbeta and 13 Jbeta primers that the PCR ran. Only in-frame clones appear in the TCRdb table, and some are missing; sequencing was by immunoSEQ multiplex PCR. The table lists roughly 180,000 clones, around 70% of them singletons. The specimen was PBMCs. These receptors were taken from a male donor in good health and CMV-seronegative.

This chain connects TRBV29-1 to TRBJ2-3, with 9 bases matching TRBD2. The CDR3 is 14 amino acids. Unmatched junction bases numbered 9, after V lost 5 bases and J lost 6 bases. The germline gives CDR1 SQVTM, CDR2 ANQGSEA. The CDR3 DNA reads TGCAGCGTTATTGGACTAGCGTTTCGGGATACGCAGTATTTT. Translated: CSVIGLAFRDTQYF.

This sequence joins TRBV5-1 and TRBJ2-5; TRBD1 agrees at 11 bases. The J call could be wrong; TRBJ2-7 is a better fit for the DNA end. The CDR3 spans 15 residues. Germline values: CDR1 SGHRS, CDR2 YFSETQ. CDR3 amino acids: CASSPGQGGSYEQYF. CDR3 DNA: TGCGCCAGCAGTCCGGGACAGGGGGGGTCCTACGAGCAGTACTTC.

This clone came up a few times. The CDR3 nucleotides read TGCGCCAGCAGCCGATCGGGACAGAGAAATGAAAAACTGTTTTTT. Translated: CASSRSGQRNEKLFF. The chain combines TRBV4-1 with TRBJ1-4; 7 bases map to TRBD1. Germline values: CDR1 MGHRA, CDR2 YSYEKL. Unmatched junction bases numbered 7, after V lost 4 bases and J lost 5 bases. This CDR3 is built from 15 residues.

The gene calls are TRBV5-1 and TRBJ1-1; D unresolved. Per the germline V gene, CDR1 is SGHRS and CDR2 is YFSETQ. The CDR3 extends over 14 amino acids. V lost 5 bases to trimming and J lost 6 bases, with 17 bases between them. The CDR3 spells CASRNGLMGAEAFF. The CDR3 DNA follows: TGCGCCAGCAGGAACGGACTAATGGGCGCTGAAGCTTTCTTT.

The CDR3 is CASSLVLAGLSTGELFF. CDR3 nucleotides: TGTGCCAGCAGCTTAGTACTAGCGGGACTTAGCACCGGGGAGCTGTTTTTT. The J gene is TRBJ2-2, the V gene TRBV11-2, with 10 bases aligning to TRBD2. The V and J ends lost 1 base and 4 bases, in that order; junction bases with no gene match: 6. The CDR3 extends over 17 amino acids. CDR1 is SGHAT, CDR2 FQNNGV, per germline.

This clone was picked up one time. The chain carries TRBV30 and TRBJ2-7; possibly TRBD2 for D (5 bases). The V end lost 2 bases, the J end lost 0 bases, and 8 bases lay between the germline ends. This CDR3 spans 13 amino acids. Germline V gives CDR1 GTSNPN, CDR2 SVGIG (reference sequence). The CDR3 spells CAWSTGSSYEQYF. In DNA, the CDR3 is TGTGCCTGGAGTACGGGGAGCTCCTACGAGCAGTACTTC. The whole variable domain, remainder taken from reference TRBV30 and TRBJ2-7, is SQTIHQWPATLVQPVGSPLSLECTVEGTSNPNLYWYRQAAGRGLQLLFYSVGIGQISSEVPQNLSASRPQDRQFILSSKKLLLSDSGFYLCAWSTGSSYEQYFGPGTRLTVT.

The table lists this clone with a count of one. The chain recombines TRBV7-2 with TRBJ2-5, with a tentative D call TRBD2 (6 bases). CDR1 and CDR2 from the germline V gene are SGHTA and FQGNSA. CDR3 length: 15 amino acids. The ends were cut back, 0 bases at V and 0 bases at J, with 8 bases in the middle. In DNA form, the CDR3 reads TGTGCCAGCAGCTTAGCTGGAGGGAACCAAGAGACCCAGTACTTC. Translation gives CASSLAGGNQETQYF.

The chain is built from TRBV30 and TRBJ1-1; D gene ambiguous. This CDR3 region has 14 residues. V gave up 0 bases and J gave up 0 bases, with 8 bases separating them. The V gene's germline CDR1 is GTSNPN and CDR2 SVGIG (reference sequence). The CDR3 region is CAWSVVSMNTEAFF. For the CDR3, the DNA is TGTGCCTGGAGTGTAGTCAGTATGAACACTGAAGCTTTCTTT. Looking up the rest from reference TRBV30 and TRBJ1-1 gives the full variable domain: SQTIHQWPATLVQPVGSPLSLECTVEGTSNPNLYWYRQAAGRGLQLLFYSVGIGQISSEVPQNLSASRPQDRQFILSSKKLLLSDSGFYLCAWSVVSMNTEAFFGQGTRLTVV.

The chain uses TRBV28 and TRBJ1-2; TRBD1 aligns across 7 bases. This CDR3 comprises 12 residues. Germline CDR1 reads MDHEN; CDR2 reads SYDVKM. Trimming at V came to 8 bases and at J to 1 base, leaving 1 base not matched to a gene. Here the CDR3 DNA reads TGTGCCAGCGGGACAGTTAACTATGGCTACACCTTC. It encodes CASGTVNYGYTF.

The rearrangement links TRBV25-1 to TRBJ2-4, with a weak D call TRBD2 (6 bases). This CDR3 has 16 residues. Germline CDR1 and CDR2: MGHDK and SYGVNS. The ends were cut back, 7 bases at V and 5 bases at J, with 21 bases in the middle. CDR3 coding DNA: TGTGCCAGCAAGGGCGAGGCCGGGAGTACGGAAAACATTCAGTACTTC. This encodes CASKGEAGSTENIQYF.

The V and J genes are TRBV30 and TRBJ2-1, with 10 bases fitting TRBD2. Germline loops: CDR1 GTSNPN, CDR2 SVGIG (reference sequence). After removal of 2 bases from V and 7 bases from J, the junction contained 5 bases not matched to a gene. This CDR3 is built from 14 residues. The CDR3 region is CAWSRLAGWNEQFF. Written as DNA, the CDR3 is TGTGCCTGGAGTAGACTAGCGGGTTGGAATGAGCAGTTCTTC.

The chain is built from TRBV30 and TRBJ1-2; tentative D call: TRBD1 (5 bases). The germline V gene encodes CDR1 GTSNPN and CDR2 SVGIG (reference sequence). Trimming removed 1 base at V and 4 bases at J, with 13 bases between. The length of the CDR3 is 14 residues. CDR3 loop: CAWSGVGGGYGYTF. The CDR3 bases are TGTGCCTGGAGTGGAGTGGGGGGAGGCTATGGCTACACCTTC.

V gene TRBV6-1 combines with J gene TRBJ2-1; 13 nucleotides agree with TRBD2. The CDR3 totals 15 residues. Trimming at V came to 4 bases and at J to 8 bases, leaving 5 bases not matched to a gene. From germline, CDR1 is MNHNS and CDR2 SASEGT. The CDR3, as DNA: TGTGCCAGCAGTGTACTAGCGGGGGGGCTGGATGAGCAGTTCTTC. It encodes CASSVLAGGLDEQFF.

CDR3 amino acids: CASSLGQGWGSGNQPQHF. CDR3 DNA: TGTGCCAGTAGCCTCGGACAGGGGTGGGGTAGCGGCAATCAGCCCCAGCATTTT. This chain connects TRBV19 to TRBJ1-5; 9 bases agree with TRBD1. This CDR3 has 18 residues. Trimming at V came to 6 bases and at J to 2 bases, leaving 14 bases not matched to a gene. CDR1 LNHDA and CDR2 SQIVND come from the germline V gene (reference sequence). Full variable domain (rest looked up from reference TRBV19 and TRBJ1-5): DGGITQSPKYLFRKEGQNVTLSCEQNLNHDAMYWYRQDPGQGLRLIYYSQIVNDFQKGDIAEGYSVSREKKESFPLTVTSAQKNPTAFYLCASSLGQGWGSGNQPQHFGDGTRLSIL.

This chain uses TRBV5-4 with TRBJ2-7; 7 bases match TRBD2. CDR1 is SGHNT, CDR2 YYREEE, per germline (reference sequence). This CDR3 region has 15 residues. Unmatched junction bases numbered 7, after V lost 0 bases and J lost 4 bases. This chain's CDR3 is CASSLGAGDDYEQYF. Written as DNA, the CDR3 is TGTGCCAGCAGCTTGGGGGCGGGAGACGATTACGAGCAGTACTTC.

This rearrangement joins TRBV4-1 to TRBJ2-1, with TRBD2 as a possible D gene (6 bases). This CDR3 is built from 14 residues. In germline, CDR1 is MGHRA, CDR2 YSYEKL. Trimming stripped 4 bases from V and 3 bases from J, with 10 bases between. DNA of the CDR3: TGCGCCAGCAGCCCGCGACTAGACTACAATGAGCAGTTCTTC. This codes for CASSPRLDYNEQFF.

The chain is built from TRBV2 and TRBJ2-2; D gene ambiguous. Trimming took off 4 bases at V and 4 bases at J, with 13 bases between the two ends. Germline loops: CDR1 SNHLY, CDR2 FYNNEI. The CDR3 runs 15 residues. CDR3 sequence: CASSGYFSITGELFF. CDR3 nucleotides: TGTGCCAGCAGTGGATACTTTTCCATCACCGGGGAGCTGTTTTTT.

This clone was counted only a few times. The chain employs TRBV28 and TRBJ1-5, with a possible D match to TRBD1 (5 bases). The V end was cut by 5 bases, the J end by 0 bases, with 14 bases between. The CDR3 covers 16 residues. Germline-derived CDR1 and CDR2 are MDHEN and SYDVKM. The DNA of the CDR3 is TGTGCCAGCAGTCTAGTGGGGCAGAATAGCAATCAGCCCCAGCATTTT. Encoded protein: CASSLVGQNSNQPQHF.

The gene calls are TRBV11-3 and TRBJ2-1; TRBD1 aligns across 9 bases. Germline assignment: CDR1 SGHNT and CDR2 YENEEA. The CDR3 spans 16 residues. V gave up 5 bases and J gave up 4 bases; unmatched junction bases: 9. Written as DNA, the CDR3 is TGTGCCAGCAGCCCGCGGACAGGGGCGGAGTACAATGAGCAGTTCTTC. This encodes CASSPRTGAEYNEQFF. The full variable domain, completed using reference TRBV11-3 and TRBJ2-1, is EAGVVQSPRYKIIEKKQPVAFWCNPISGHNTLYWYLQNLGQGPELLIRYENEEAVDDSQLPKDRFSAERLKGVDSTLKIQPAELGDSAVYLCASSPRTGAEYNEQFFGPGTRLTVL.

About this clone: The junction does not match germline at one end; this may be a read error. The chain uses TRBV7-9 and TRBJ1-2, with D possibly TRBD1 on 6 matching bases. The CDR3 contains 12 residues. Germline V gene data show CDR1 as SEHNR and CDR2 as FQNEAQ (reference sequence). CDR3 DNA: TGTTCCAGCAGCTGGACAGACTATGGCTACACCTTC. This sequence encodes CSSSWTDYGYTF.

The chain links TRBV5-1 to TRBJ1-1; D perhaps matches TRBD1 (5 bases). Germline values: CDR1 SGHRS, CDR2 YFSETQ. Trimming cost V 0 bases and J 4 bases, with 13 bases left between them. The CDR3 sequence is 15 residues long. In nucleotides, the CDR3 is TGCGCCAGCAGCTTGGAGGGGCCCCCTGGCACTGAAGCTTTCTTT. This sequence encodes CASSLEGPPGTEAFF.

The chain has TRBV19 and TRBJ1-5, with TRBD1 matching 7 bases. The CDR3 spans 16 residues. Germline V CDR1 and CDR2: LNHDA, SQIVND (reference sequence). The J segment lost 0 bases and the V segment lost 7 bases, leaving 9 bases of the junction unmatched. CDR3 nucleotides: TGTGCCAGTACCACAGGGGTAACTTATAGCAATCAGCCCCAGCATTTT. Amino acids: CASTTGVTYSNQPQHF.

The V call is TRBV6-5, the J call TRBJ2-4; 8 bases line up with TRBD2. Germline lookup yields CDR1 MNHEY and CDR2 SVGAGI. The J segment lost 6 bases and the V segment lost 0 bases, leaving 7 bases of the junction unmatched. The CDR3 consists of 16 residues. The CDR3 is CASSYSPPSGLNIQYF. CDR3 sequence (DNA): TGTGCCAGCAGTTACTCCCCCCCTAGCGGGCTAAACATTCAGTACTTC.

CDR3 residues: CASSLSDSTINEQFF. As DNA, the CDR3 is TGCGCCAGCAGCTTATCGGACAGCACTATCAATGAGCAGTTCTTC. V is TRBV5-1 and J is TRBJ2-1; TRBD1 is a possible D gene (6 bases). With 2 bases removed from V and 6 bases from J, the gap between germline ends came to 15 bases. Looked up from germline, CDR1 is SGHRS and CDR2 is YFSETQ. The CDR3 length is 15 residues.